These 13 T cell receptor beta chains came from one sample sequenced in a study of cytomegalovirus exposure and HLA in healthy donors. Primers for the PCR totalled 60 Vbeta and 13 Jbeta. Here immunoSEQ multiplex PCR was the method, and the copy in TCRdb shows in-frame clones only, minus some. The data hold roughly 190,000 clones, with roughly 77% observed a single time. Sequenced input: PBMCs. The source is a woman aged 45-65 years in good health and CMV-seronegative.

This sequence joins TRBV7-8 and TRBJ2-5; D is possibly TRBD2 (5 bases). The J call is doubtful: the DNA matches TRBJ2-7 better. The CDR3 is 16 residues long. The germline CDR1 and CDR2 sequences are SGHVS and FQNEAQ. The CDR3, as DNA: TGTGCCAGCAGCTTAGCGAGGGCGGGTGCAACCTACGAGCAGTACTTC. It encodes CASSLARAGATYEQYF.

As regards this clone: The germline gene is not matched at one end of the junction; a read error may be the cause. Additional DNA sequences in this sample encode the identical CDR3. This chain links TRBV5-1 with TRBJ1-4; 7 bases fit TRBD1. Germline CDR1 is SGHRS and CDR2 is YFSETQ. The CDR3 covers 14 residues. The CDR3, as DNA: TGCGCCAGCAGCTTGGCGGGACAGTTCGAAAAACTATTTTTT. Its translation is CASSLAGQFEKLFF.

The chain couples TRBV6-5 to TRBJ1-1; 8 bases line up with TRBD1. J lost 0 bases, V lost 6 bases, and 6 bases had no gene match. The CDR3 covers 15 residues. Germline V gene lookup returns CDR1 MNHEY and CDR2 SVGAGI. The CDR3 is CASRGAGGLNTEAFF. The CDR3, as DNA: TGTGCCAGCAGAGGGGCAGGGGGCCTGAACACTGAAGCTTTCTTT.

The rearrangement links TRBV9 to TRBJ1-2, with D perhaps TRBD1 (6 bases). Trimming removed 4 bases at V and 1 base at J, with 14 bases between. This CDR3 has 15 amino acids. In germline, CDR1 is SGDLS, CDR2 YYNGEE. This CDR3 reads CASSSTGRDNYGYTF. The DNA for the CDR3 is TGTGCCAGCAGCTCAACAGGGCGAGATAACTATGGCTACACCTTC.

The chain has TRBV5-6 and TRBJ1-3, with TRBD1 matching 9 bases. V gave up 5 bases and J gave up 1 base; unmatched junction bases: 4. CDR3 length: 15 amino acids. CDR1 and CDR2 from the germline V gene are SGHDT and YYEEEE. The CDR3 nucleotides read TGTGCCAGCAGACCGGACAGGGGATCTGGAAACACCATATATTTT. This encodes CASRPDRGSGNTIYF.

DNA for the CDR3: TGTGCTAGTGCCACCGGGACTAGCGGGAGCCCCCGAGGGCTCGAGCAGTACTTC. Amino acids: CASATGTSGSPRGLEQYF. The chain combines TRBV12-5 with TRBJ2-7; TRBD2 matches 14 bases. Germline V CDR1 and CDR2: LGHNT, FRNRAP. The CDR3 spans 18 residues. J was trimmed by 6 bases and V by 7 bases; bases with no gene match: 17.

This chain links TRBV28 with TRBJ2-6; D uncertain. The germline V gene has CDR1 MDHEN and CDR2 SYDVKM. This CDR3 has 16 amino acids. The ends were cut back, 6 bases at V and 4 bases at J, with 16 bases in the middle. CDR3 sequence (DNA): TGTGCCAGCAGGCCTTTCGATGAGAAGGGGGCCAACGTCCTGACTTTC. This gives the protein CASRPFDEKGANVLTF.

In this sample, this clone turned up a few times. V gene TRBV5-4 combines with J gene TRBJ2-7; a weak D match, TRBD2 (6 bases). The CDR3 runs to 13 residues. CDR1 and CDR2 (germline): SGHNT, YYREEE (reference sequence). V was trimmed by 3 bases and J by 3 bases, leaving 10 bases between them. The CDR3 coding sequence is TGTGCCAGCAGCTCCGGGGGTTACTACGAGCAGTACTTC. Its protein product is CASSSGGYYEQYF.

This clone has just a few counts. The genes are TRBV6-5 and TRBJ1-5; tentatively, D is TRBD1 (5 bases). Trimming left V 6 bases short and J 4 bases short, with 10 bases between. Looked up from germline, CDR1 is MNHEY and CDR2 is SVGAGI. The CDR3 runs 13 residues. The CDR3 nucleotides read TGTGCCAGCAGGCGACAGCTTAATCAGCCCCAGCATTTT. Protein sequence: CASRRQLNQPQHF.

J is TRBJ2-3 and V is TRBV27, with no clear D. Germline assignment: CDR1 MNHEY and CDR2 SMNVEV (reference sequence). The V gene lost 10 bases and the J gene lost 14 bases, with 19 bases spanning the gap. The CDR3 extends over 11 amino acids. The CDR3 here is CATHGGVLPYF. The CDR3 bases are TGTGCCACTCACGGCGGAGTCCTTCCGTATTTT.

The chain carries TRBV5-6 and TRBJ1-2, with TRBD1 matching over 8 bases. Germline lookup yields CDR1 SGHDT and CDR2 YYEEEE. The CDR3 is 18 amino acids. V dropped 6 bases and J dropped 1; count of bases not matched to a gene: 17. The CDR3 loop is CASNMGQAGLHRNYGYTF. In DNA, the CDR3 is TGTGCCAGCAACATGGGACAGGCGGGCCTGCACCGTAACTATGGCTACACCTTC.

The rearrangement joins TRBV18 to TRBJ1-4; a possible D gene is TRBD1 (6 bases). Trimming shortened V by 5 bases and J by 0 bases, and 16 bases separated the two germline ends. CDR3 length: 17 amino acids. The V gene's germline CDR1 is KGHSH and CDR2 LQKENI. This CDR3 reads CASSSRINRATNEKLFF. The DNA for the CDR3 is TGTGCCAGCTCATCACGGATAAACAGGGCAACTAATGAAAAACTGTTTTTT.

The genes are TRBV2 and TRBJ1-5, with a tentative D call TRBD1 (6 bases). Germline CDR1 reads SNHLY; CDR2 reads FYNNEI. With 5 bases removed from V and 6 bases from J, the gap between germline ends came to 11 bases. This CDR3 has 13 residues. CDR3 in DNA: TGTGCCAGCAGTTCAGGGGAAATTCAGCCCCAGCATTTT. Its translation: CASSSGEIQPQHF.